The rows below give T cell receptor beta chains drawn from one sample of a study of OX40 agonist ivuxolimab in advanced cancers. Data came from immunoSEQ multiplex PCR; TCRdb stores just in-frame clones and leaves some out. Among roughly 80,000 clones listed, more than 85% were seen once. The specimen comprised CD4+ or CD8+ T cells sorted from blood, sampled in a trial of the OX40 agonist ivuxolimab. The receptors were sampled from an adult with an advanced solid tumor such as melanoma, head and neck, liver or kidney cancer. Both conserved end residues are part of each CDR3. A D gene is named only where the DNA matches it firmly. Clone size is given for some rows only: seen once, a few or many times, or a class if the clone is expanded.

d_call	v_call	clone_size	j_call	cdr3_aa	cdr3_nt
-	TRBV7-8	-	TRBJ2-3	CASSLETTQYF	TGTGCCAGCAGCTTAGAGACCACGCAGTATTTT
-	TRBV19	once	TRBJ1-2	CASSRGPRVDGYTF	TGTGCCAGTAGTAGGGGGCCAAGGGTAGATGGCTACACCTTC
-	TRBV6-1	once	TRBJ1-1	CASSETNTAFF	TGTGCCAGCAGTGAAACCAATACAGCTTTCTTT
TRBD1	TRBV10-2	-	TRBJ1-6	CASSESTGPSPLHF	TGCGCCAGCAGTGAGTCGACAGGGCCTTCACCCCTCCACTTT
-	TRBV29-1	-	TRBJ2-7	CSVARDGSYEQYF	TGCAGCGTTGCTAGGGACGGATCCTACGAGCAGTACTTC
TRBD1	TRBV19	-	TRBJ1-5	CASNPTGGRPQHF	TGTGCCAGTAACCCGACAGGGGGTAGGCCCCAGCATTTT
-	TRBV28	-	TRBJ1-5	CASTWALRGTEPQHF	TGTGCCAGCACCTGGGCACTCAGGGGAACGGAGCCCCAGCATTTT
-	TRBV11-3	-	TRBJ1-1	CASSPPPGRNTEAFF	TGTGCCAGCAGCCCCCCCCCGGGGCGGAACACTGAAGCTTTCTTT
TRBD2	TRBV4-1	-	TRBJ2-1	CASWGGSGNEQFF	TGCGCCAGTTGGGGCGGGAGCGGGAATGAGCAGTTCTTC
TRBD1	TRBV2	-	TRBJ2-5	CASSLGQGAETQYF	TGTGCCAGCAGTTTGGGACAGGGGGCCGAGACCCAGTACTTC
-	TRBV28	-	TRBJ2-2	CASSLGRANTGELFF	TGTGCCAGCAGTTTAGGCAGGGCGAACACCGGGGAGCTGTTTTTT
TRBD1	TRBV18	-	TRBJ2-1	CASSSGQGGENEQFF	TGTGCCAGCTCATCGGGACAGGGTGGAGAGAATGAGCAGTTCTTC
TRBD1	TRBV10-3	-	TRBJ1-1	CAISEGTGGVDTEAFF	TGTGCCATCAGTGAGGGGACAGGGGGGGTTGACACTGAAGCTTTCTTT
TRBD2	TRBV4-1	-	TRBJ2-1	CASSQDMREGYNEQFF	TGCGCCAGCAGCCAAGATATGCGGGAGGGTTACAATGAGCAGTTCTTC
TRBD1	TRBV2	-	TRBJ1-3	CASSASRGQGNTIYF	TGTGCCAGCAGTGCCTCGAGGGGGCAAGGAAACACCATATATTTT
TRBD1	TRBV7-9	-	TRBJ2-7	CASSFYRGSRYSYEQYF	TGTGCCAGCAGCTTCTACAGGGGGTCTCGTTATTCCTACGAGCAGTACTTC
-	TRBV6-5	-	TRBJ1-1	CASSEGRARTEAFF	TGTGCCAGCAGTGAAGGCAGGGCGAGGACTGAAGCTTTCTTT
-	TRBV6-1	-	TRBJ1-1	CASSEGGGVFTEAFF	TGTGCCAGCAGTGAAGGTGGGGGAGTATTCACTGAAGCTTTCTTT
TRBD2	TRBV18	-	TRBJ2-7	CASSLGLAGGQFYSYEQYF	TGTGCCAGCTCGCTAGGACTAGCGGGAGGTCAATTTTACTCCTACGAGCAGTACTTC
-	TRBV7-6	-	TRBJ2-7	CASSLVPQYEQYF	TGTGCCAGCAGCTTAGTCCCACAATACGAGCAGTACTTC
TRBD1	TRBV6-5	-	TRBJ1-1	CASRDSRTGAFF	TGTGCCAGCAGGGACTCTAGGACAGGGGCTTTCTTT
TRBD2	TRBV4-1	-	TRBJ2-7	CASSQGRGGNHYEQYF	TGCGCCAGCAGCCAAGGTAGGGGAGGGAACCACTACGAGCAGTACTTC
-	TRBV4-1	once	TRBJ2-5	CASSQDPIRETQYF	TGCGCCAGCAGCCAAGATCCGATTAGGGAGACCCAGTACTTC
-	TRBV27	-	TRBJ2-7	CASSPWGQDYIEQYF	TGTGCCAGCAGTCCGTGGGGGCAGGACTACATCGAGCAGTACTTC
-	TRBV28	-	TRBJ1-2	CASSLWQGGYTF	TGTGCCAGCAGTTTGTGGCAGGGTGGCTACACCTTC
-	TRBV20-1	-	TRBJ2-7	CSAQQGHEQYF	TGCAGTGCGCAGCAGGGGCACGAGCAGTACTTC
-	TRBV4-2	-	TRBJ2-7	CASSQEKSGLTYEQYF	TGTGCCAGCAGCCAAGAAAAGAGCGGGCTTACCTACGAGCAGTACTTC
-	TRBV6-6	-	TRBJ2-1	CASSFQTSWQFF	TGTGCCAGCAGTTTTCAGACTAGTTGGCAGTTCTTC
-	TRBV2	-	TRBJ1-2	CASSEHTANYGYTF	TGTGCCAGCAGTGAGCACACCGCTAACTATGGCTACACCTTC
-	TRBV28	-	TRBJ2-1	CASKKGSPNEQFF	TGTGCCAGCAAGAAAGGGAGTCCCAATGAGCAGTTCTTC
-	TRBV2	-	TRBJ1-4	CASRRALGKLFF	TGTGCCAGCAGGAGGGCCCTGGGAAAACTGTTTTTT
TRBD2	TRBV25-1	-	TRBJ2-1	CASSEYRVGRALLF	TGTGCCAGCAGTGAATATCGCGTCGGGAGGGCCCTCCTCTTC
-	TRBV7-5	-	TRBJ1-1	CARSTRQGMTEAFF	TGTGCCAGAAGCACAAGACAGGGGATGACTGAAGCTTTCTTT
TRBD2	TRBV7-8	-	TRBJ2-5	CASSPRLAGGPNQETQYF	TGTGCCAGCAGCCCTCGACTAGCGGGAGGGCCGAACCAAGAGACCCAGTACTTC
TRBD1	TRBV27	-	TRBJ2-7	CASNSLQGLDYEQYF	TGTGCCAGCAATTCCTTACAGGGGTTAGACTACGAGCAGTACTTC